The sequence of this T cell receptor (beta chain) was determined in a study of CD4 T cells in relation to SARS-CoV-2 and coronaviruses. CD4+ T cells from unexposed donors were obtained before the COVID-19 pandemic (2011-2018). Isolation of CD4+ T cells took place after roughly nine days in culture. As cell numbers allowed, unexposed-donor CD4+ T cells faced SARS-CoV-2 S/N and four cold-coronavirus spikes. Produced via immunoSEQ multiplex PCR; TCRdb's table is partial and in-frame only. Of 17,000 or so clones in the sample, approximately 80% were seen once. On this clone itself: Its antigen is currently unknown.

The germline CDR1 and CDR2 sequences are LNHNV and YYDKDF (reference sequence). The CDR3 consists of 12 residues. V shed 3 bases and J shed 8 bases, with 10 bases lying between them. This clonotype originated in a human donor in good health. The sample comprised CD4+ T cells from PBMCs, cultured in vitro. The V and J genes are TRBV15 and TRBJ1-2, with TRBD1 as a possible D gene (6 bases). The CDR3 spells CATSRDSQGYTF. The CDR3 DNA reads TGTGCCACCAGCAGGGACAGCCAGGGCTACACCTTC.